The source of this T cell receptor beta chain is a study of beta chain features in type 1 diabetes. Findings and limits, study-wide: Type 1 diabetes patients had TCRB CDR3s that were shorter (moderately but significantly so) in all four CD4+ subsets.

This clone has only a few counts. As yet, its antigen is unknown. The sequenced template was cDNA made from the entire isolated RNA. Produced via immunoSEQ multiplex PCR; TCRdb's table is partial and in-frame only. The data contain under 900,000 clones, about 17% of them seen just once; the ten biggest clones take up 0.023%. The CDR3 has 13 residues. Germline values: CDR1 SGHTA, CDR2 FQGNSA. The ends were cut back, 5 bases at V and 5 bases at J, with 11 bases in the middle. The chain combines TRBV7-2 with TRBJ2-3; D gene ambiguous. Sequencing input: naive CD4+ T cells from blood. The sequence derives from a woman between 18 and 29 years old in good health. Written as DNA, the CDR3 is TGTGCCAGCAGCAGGCCCAGACGAGATACGCAGTATTTT. Protein: CASSRPRRDTQYF. Full variable domain (outside the CDR3, taken from reference TRBV7-2 and TRBJ2-3): GAGVSQSPSNKVTEKGKDVELRCDPISGHTALYWYRQSLGQGLEFLIYFQGNSAPDKSGLPSDRFSAERTGGSVSTLTIQRTQQEDSAVYLCASSRPRRDTQYFGPGTRLTVL.